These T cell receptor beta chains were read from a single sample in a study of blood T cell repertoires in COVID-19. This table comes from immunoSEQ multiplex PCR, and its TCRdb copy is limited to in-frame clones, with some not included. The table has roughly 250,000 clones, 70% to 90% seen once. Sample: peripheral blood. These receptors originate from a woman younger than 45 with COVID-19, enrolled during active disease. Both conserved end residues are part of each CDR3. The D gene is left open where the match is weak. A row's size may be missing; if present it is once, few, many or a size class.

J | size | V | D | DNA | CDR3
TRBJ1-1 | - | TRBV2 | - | TGTGCCAGCACCGCTCTGGGGGCCATGAACACTGAAGCTTTCTTT | CASTALGAMNTEAFF
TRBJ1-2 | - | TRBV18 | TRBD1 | TGTGCCAGCTCACTATCGCGCTACAGGGGGACGGGAGGCTACACCTTC | CASSLSRYRGTGGYTF
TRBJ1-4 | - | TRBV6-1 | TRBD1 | TGTGCCAGCAGTGAAGCATCCAGGGGGGTCGAAAAACTGTTTTTT | CASSEASRGVEKLFF
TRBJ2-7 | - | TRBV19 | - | TGTGCCAGTAGTATAACACTCCCAAGCGACGAGCAGTACTTC | CASSITLPSDEQYF
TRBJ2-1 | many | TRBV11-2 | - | TGTGCCAGCAGCCCAATGAATGAGCAGTTCTTC | CASSPMNEQFF
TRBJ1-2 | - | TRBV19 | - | TGTGCCAGTAGGGACTCGGGCCCTCGAGGAGGCTACACCTTC | CASRDSGPRGGYTF
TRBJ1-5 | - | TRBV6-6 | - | TGTGCCAGCAGCCCTGGAGGGATGGGCAATCAGCCCCAGCATTTT | CASSPGGMGNQPQHF
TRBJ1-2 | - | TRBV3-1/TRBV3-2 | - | TGTGCCAGCAGCCAACTGAAGGCGTTCGGGATTGGCTACACCTTC | CASSQLKAFGIGYTF
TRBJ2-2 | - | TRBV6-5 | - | TGTGCCAGCAGGCGGACCGGGGAGCTGTTTTTT | CASRRTGELFF
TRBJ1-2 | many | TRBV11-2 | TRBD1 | TGTGCCAGCAGCTTGAGGACAGGGTATGGCTACACCTTC | CASSLRTGYGYTF
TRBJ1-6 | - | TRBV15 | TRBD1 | TGTGCCACCAGCAGAGGGACAGGGGATTCACCCCTCCACTTT | CATSRGTGDSPLHF
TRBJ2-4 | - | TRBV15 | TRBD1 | TGTGCCACCAGCGGGTCCCGGGACAGGGGTTGGGGAGCCAAAAACATTCAGTACTTC | CATSGSRDRGWGAKNIQYF
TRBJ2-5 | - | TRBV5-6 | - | TGTGCCAGCAGCTTGGCCGGTTCTGGCCAAGAGACCCAGTACTTC | CASSLAGSGQETQYF
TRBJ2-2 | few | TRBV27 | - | TGTGCCAGCAGTTTCTCAGGGCCCGGGGAGCTGTTTTTT | CASSFSGPGELFF
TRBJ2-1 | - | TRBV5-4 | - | TGTGCCAGCAGCTTTGCGGGGGCCCGGAACAATGAGCAGTTCTTC | CASSFAGARNNEQFF
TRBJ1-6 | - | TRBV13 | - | TGTGCCAGCAGCCCCGGTTCCGGTGATAATTCACCCCTCCACTTT | CASSPGSGDNSPLHF
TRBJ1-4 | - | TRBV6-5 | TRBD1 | TGTGCCAGCAGCCGCAGGGGGTTTCTGTTTTTT | CASSRRGFLFF
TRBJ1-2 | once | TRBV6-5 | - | TGTGCCAGCAATCGGGTTTACTATGGCTACACCTTC | CASNRVYYGYTF
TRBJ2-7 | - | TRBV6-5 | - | TGTGCCAGCAGTTACCCCAGGGTTGGTATCTACGAGCAGTACTTC | CASSYPRVGIYEQYF
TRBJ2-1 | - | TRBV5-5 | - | TGTGCCAGCAGCTTGGTCGCCAGGGCCTACAATGAGCAGTTCTTC | CASSLVARAYNEQFF
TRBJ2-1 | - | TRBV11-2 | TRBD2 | TGTGCCAGCAGCTTAGGGGGACTTAGCGGGGGTAGAAATGAGCAGTTCTTC | CASSLGGLSGGRNEQFF
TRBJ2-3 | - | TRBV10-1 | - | TGCGCCAGCAGTGAGATGGTAGGGAGAACAGATACGCAGTATTTT | CASSEMVGRTDTQYF
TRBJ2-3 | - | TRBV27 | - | TGTGCCAGCAGACGGGGGGCGGGGCCAGATACGCAGTATTTT | CASRRGAGPDTQYF
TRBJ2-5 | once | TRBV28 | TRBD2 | TGTGCCAGCAGTTTATTGACTAGCGGGGGGTCCCAAGAGACCCAGTACTTC | CASSLLTSGGSQETQYF